Below, one TCR beta chain is given with its context. As yet, its antigen is unknown. Using immunoSEQ multiplex PCR, the repertoire was profiled, and TCRdb retains in-frame clones only, with some absent. The table has more than 90,000 clones, about 80% seen once. The sample comes from a study of T cell responses to AZD1222 COVID-19 vaccine. General study results and limits: Sampling captured repertoires only after the peak T cell response.

This specimen was peripheral blood, taken on day 0 of AZD1222 vaccination. The clonotype comes from an adult in good health.

CDR3: CASRLTPDRLPRSQYF. CDR3 nucleotide sequence: TGTGCAAGTCGCTTAACCCCGGACAGGCTCCCCAGGTCCCAGTACTTC. This chain links TRBV12-2 with TRBJ2-5; TRBD1 was called by the table and not checked on the DNA. TRBV12-2 is assigned pseudogene status. CDR3 length: 16 amino acids.